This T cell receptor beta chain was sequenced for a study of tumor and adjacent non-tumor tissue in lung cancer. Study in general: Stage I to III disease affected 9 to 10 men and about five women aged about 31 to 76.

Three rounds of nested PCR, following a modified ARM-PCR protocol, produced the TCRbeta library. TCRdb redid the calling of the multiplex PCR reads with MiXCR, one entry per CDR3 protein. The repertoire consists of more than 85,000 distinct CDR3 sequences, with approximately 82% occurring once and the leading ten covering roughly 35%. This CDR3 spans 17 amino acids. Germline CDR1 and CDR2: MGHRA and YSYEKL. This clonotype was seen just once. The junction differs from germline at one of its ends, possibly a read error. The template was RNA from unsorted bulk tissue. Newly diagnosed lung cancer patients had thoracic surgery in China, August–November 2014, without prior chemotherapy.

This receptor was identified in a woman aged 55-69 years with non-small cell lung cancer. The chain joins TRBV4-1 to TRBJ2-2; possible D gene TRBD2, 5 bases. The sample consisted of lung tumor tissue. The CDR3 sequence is CSSSPRWLGASTGELFF. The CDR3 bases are TGCTCCAGCAGCCCAAGATGGTTGGGAGCTTCTACCGGGGAGCTGTTTTTT.